This TCR beta chain came from a study of blood T cells in healthy people across ages. There are 15 residues in the CDR3. V lost 3 bases, J lost 0 bases, and 3 bases stayed unmatched. From germline, CDR1 is SQVTM and CDR2 ANQGSEA. Sample-barcoded 5' priming and a J-beta primer mix drove a second PCR of roughly 7 to 11 cycles. Each CDR3 protein is one row after TCRdb ran MiXCR on the 5' RACE reads. Here the sample spans some 760,000 distinct CDR3 sequences, 25% being singletons. The data were also submitted as part of a second study, on T cells of mothers and their children.

The chain recombines TRBV29-1 with TRBJ1-3; TRBD1 matches 9 bases. This clonotype was sampled from a boy aged 10-17 years in good health. Sequenced material: blood. The CDR3 DNA reads as TGCAGCGTTGAGGGACAGGGCGCCTCTGGAAACACCATATATTTT. As protein: CSVEGQGASGNTIYF.